This TCR beta chain was captured in a study of OX40 agonist ivuxolimab in advanced cancers. Study in general: Dosing consisted of intravenous ivuxolimab at 0.01 to 10 mg/kg every 2 weeks. Overall study findings and caveats: Some patients without response likewise showed low normalized clonal expansion.

Patients were ineligible given autoimmune disease history or systemic immunosuppression. Turning to this clone: What it recognizes is unknown.

Data came from immunoSEQ multiplex PCR; TCRdb stores just in-frame clones and leaves some out. Among roughly 48,000 clones listed, around nine tenths were seen once. This sample comprised CD4+ or CD8+ T cells sorted from blood, obtained in a trial of the OX40 agonist ivuxolimab. This clonotype was sampled from an adult with an advanced solid tumor such as melanoma, head and neck, liver or kidney cancer.

The CDR3 DNA reads as TGTGCCAGCAGCTTGTTTGAAGAAAAACTGTTTTTT. Translating gives CASSLFEEKLFF. This chain uses TRBV5-6 with TRBJ1-4; D remains ambiguous. CDR1 is SGHDT, CDR2 YYEEEE, per germline. The CDR3 covers 12 residues. V was trimmed by 1 base and J by 8 bases, leaving 6 bases between them.